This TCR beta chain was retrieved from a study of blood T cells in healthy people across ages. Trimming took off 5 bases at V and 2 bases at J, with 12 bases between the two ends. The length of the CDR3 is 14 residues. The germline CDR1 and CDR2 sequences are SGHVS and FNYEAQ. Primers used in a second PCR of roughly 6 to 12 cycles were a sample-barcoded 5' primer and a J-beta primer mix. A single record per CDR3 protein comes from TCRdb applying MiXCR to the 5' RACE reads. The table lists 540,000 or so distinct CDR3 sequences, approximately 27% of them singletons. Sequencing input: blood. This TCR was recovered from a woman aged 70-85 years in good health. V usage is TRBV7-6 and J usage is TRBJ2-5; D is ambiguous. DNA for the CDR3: TGTGCCAGCAGCCCGATATACCCGCAAGAGACCCAGTACTTC. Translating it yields CASSPIYPQETQYF.